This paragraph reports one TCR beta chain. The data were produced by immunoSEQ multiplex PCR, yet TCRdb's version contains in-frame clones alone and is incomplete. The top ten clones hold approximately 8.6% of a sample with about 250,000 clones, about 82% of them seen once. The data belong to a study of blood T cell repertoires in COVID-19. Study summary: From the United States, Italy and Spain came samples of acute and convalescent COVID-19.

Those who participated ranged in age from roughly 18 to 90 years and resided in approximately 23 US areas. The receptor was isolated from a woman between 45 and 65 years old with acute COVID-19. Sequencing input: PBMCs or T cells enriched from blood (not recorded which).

The CDR3 bases are TGTGCCAGCAGCGTTACAGGGGGCAACAATCAGCCCCAGCATTTT. This translates into CASSVTGGNNQPQHF. The chain carries TRBV7-9 and TRBJ1-5, with 9 nucleotides matching TRBD1. Trimming took 5 bases from V and 3 from J; bases not matched to a gene: 5. The CDR3 has 15 amino acids. Per germline, CDR1 SEHNR and CDR2 FQNEAQ (reference sequence).